This T cell receptor beta chain appears in the sequencing data of a study of blood T cell repertoires in COVID-19. Study information: The United States, Italy and Spain supplied acute and convalescent COVID-19 samples. Sources were T cells, B-cell-depleted T cells, or PBMCs; the material itself was cDNA or gDNA.

As processed by the authors: Estimates of nucleated cell counts were drawn from the amplification of reference gene primers. Sequencing used immunoSEQ multiplex PCR; TCRdb keeps in-frame clones, though not all of them. The V and J calls and clone size are taken from that table; D and trimming were inferred from the DNA. The sample holds a few hundred thousand clones, around 86% seen once. Germline V gives CDR1 SGHVS, CDR2 FQNEAQ. CDR3 length equals 16 residues. V was shortened by 1 base and J by 5 bases, with 16 bases between the two germline ends. This TCR was sampled from a man aged 45-65 years with acute or convalescent COVID-19. The V gene is TRBV7-8, the J gene TRBJ2-3; possible D gene TRBD2, 6 bases. The sequencing sample was made of peripheral blood. CDR3 region: CASSLVGRGGGDTQYF. The DNA of the CDR3 is TGTGCCAGCAGCTTAGTAGGTCGTGGGGGAGGAGATACGCAGTATTTT.